The rows below give T cell receptor beta chains drawn from one sample of a study of T-cell memory formation after mild COVID-19. TCRdb recomputed calls from the 5' RACE reads with MiXCR, one row per CDR3 protein. The sample has 390,000 or so distinct CDR3 sequences, roughly 15% seen once. Sequencing input: PBMCs or a T cell subset sorted from them (not recorded which). Every receptor here comes from a man aged 18 to 29 who had mild COVID-19 (a few samples of this study predate the infection). Cell type and time point are not known. The CDR3 runs from the conserved cysteine through the conserved F or W. Fields, in order: clone size, J gene, D gene, V gene, CDR3 DNA, CDR3 protein. D genes are given only for firm matches. A clone size is listed for some rows: how often the clone was seen (once, few, many), or a class if it is expanded.

clone_size: few
j_call: TRBJ2-5
d_call: TRBD2
v_call: TRBV7-2
cdr3_nt: TGTGCCAGCAGCCCGGGGACTAGCGGGGGCTCATGGGAGACCCAGTACTTC
cdr3_aa: CASSPGTSGGSWETQYF

clone_size: few
j_call: TRBJ2-7
d_call: .
v_call: TRBV7-9
cdr3_nt: TGTGCCAGCAGTAACCGGGACCAATACGAGCAGTACTTC
cdr3_aa: CASSNRDQYEQYF

clone_size: few
j_call: TRBJ1-2
d_call: .
v_call: TRBV29-1
cdr3_nt: TGCAGCGTCCCAACAGGGTTCTATGGCTACACCTTC
cdr3_aa: CSVPTGFYGYTF

clone_size: many
j_call: TRBJ2-2
d_call: .
v_call: TRBV30
cdr3_nt: TGTGCCTGGAATAGGGCTACGAACACCGGGGAGCTGTTTTTT
cdr3_aa: CAWNRATNTGELFF

clone_size: few
j_call: TRBJ2-1
d_call: TRBD2
v_call: TRBV20-1
cdr3_nt: TGCAGTGCTAGAGATGAGCGGGAGACCTACAATGAGCAGTTCTTC
cdr3_aa: CSARDERETYNEQFF

clone_size: many
j_call: TRBJ2-2
d_call: .
v_call: TRBV5-4
cdr3_nt: TGTGCCAGCAGCTTGGTGGGGGCAGTGAACACCGGGGAGCTGTTTTTT
cdr3_aa: CASSLVGAVNTGELFF

clone_size: .
j_call: TRBJ1-5
d_call: .
v_call: TRBV28
cdr3_nt: TGTGCCAGCAGGCGACCAGAGGGCAATCAGCCCCAGCATTTT
cdr3_aa: CASRRPEGNQPQHF

clone_size: few
j_call: TRBJ1-6
d_call: TRBD1
v_call: TRBV6-5
cdr3_nt: TGTGCCAGCAGTTACGTAGGGGGCTCACCCCTCCACTTT
cdr3_aa: CASSYVGGSPLHF

clone_size: .
j_call: TRBJ2-7
d_call: TRBD1
v_call: TRBV14
cdr3_nt: TGTGCCAGCAGCCCCGGGACAGCCGGGGAGCAGTACTTC
cdr3_aa: CASSPGTAGEQYF

clone_size: few
j_call: TRBJ1-5
d_call: .
v_call: TRBV28
cdr3_nt: TGTGCCACCAAGACTGGGGAACTCCCTCTTCGGGGTCAGCCCCAGCATTTT
cdr3_aa: CATKTGELPLRGQPQHF

clone_size: few
j_call: TRBJ2-3
d_call: TRBD1
v_call: TRBV5-6
cdr3_nt: TGTGCCAGCAGCTGCTACGAGGGACAGGAGATCACAGATACGCAGTATTTT
cdr3_aa: CASSCYEGQEITDTQYF